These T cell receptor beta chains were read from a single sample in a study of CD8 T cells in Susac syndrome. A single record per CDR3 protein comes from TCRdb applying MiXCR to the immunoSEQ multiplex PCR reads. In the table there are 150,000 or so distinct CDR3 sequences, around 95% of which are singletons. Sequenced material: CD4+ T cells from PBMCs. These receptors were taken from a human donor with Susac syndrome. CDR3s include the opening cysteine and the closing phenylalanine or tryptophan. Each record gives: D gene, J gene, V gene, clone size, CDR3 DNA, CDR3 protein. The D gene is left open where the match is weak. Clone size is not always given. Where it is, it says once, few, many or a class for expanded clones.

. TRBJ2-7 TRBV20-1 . TGCAGTGCTAGAGGTGCGGGTGGTTACGAGCAGTACTTC CSARGAGGYEQYF
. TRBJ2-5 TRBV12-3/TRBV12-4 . TGTGCCAGCAGTTTCGACAGGCCGATCCAGTACTTC CASSFDRPIQYF
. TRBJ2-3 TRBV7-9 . TGTGCCAGCAGCTTAGAGGTGGGGCATACGCAGTATTTT CASSLEVGHTQYF
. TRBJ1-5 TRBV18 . TGTGCCAGCTCACCACAAGGGACACAGCCCCAGCATTTT CASSPQGTQPQHF
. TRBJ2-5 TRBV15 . TGTGCCACATTAGCGCCCCAAGAGACCCAGTACTTC CATLAPQETQYF
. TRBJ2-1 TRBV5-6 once TGTGCCAGCAGCCGGGAGTACAATGAGCAGTTCTTC CASSREYNEQFF
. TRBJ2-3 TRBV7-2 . TGTGCCAGCAGCTCGGAGGGGGAGAGGGAAGATACGCAGTATTTT CASSSEGEREDTQYF
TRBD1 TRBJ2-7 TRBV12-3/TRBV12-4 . TGTGCCAGCAGTTCCGGGACAGGGGCCTACGAGCAGTACTTC CASSSGTGAYEQYF
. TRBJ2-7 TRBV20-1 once TGCAGTGCTAGAGGAGCAGGGCAGGGAGTCCCCTACGAGCAGTACTTC CSARGAGQGVPYEQYF
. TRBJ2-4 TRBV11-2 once TGTGCCAGCAGCCGTGGACTTGGCGAGGCCAAAAACATTCAGTACTTC CASSRGLGEAKNIQYF
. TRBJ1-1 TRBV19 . TGTGCCAGTAGTTGGGGGGGAAGGAACACTGAAGCTTTCTTT CASSWGGRNTEAFF
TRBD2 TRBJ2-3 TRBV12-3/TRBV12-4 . TGTGCCAGCACCAACCCCCCGGGGGGAAGCACAGATACGCAGTATTTT CASTNPPGGSTDTQYF
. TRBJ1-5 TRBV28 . TGTGCCAGCAGGCCCCCCGGGCAGCCCCAGCATTTT CASRPPGQPQHF
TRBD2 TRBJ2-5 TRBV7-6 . TGTGCCAGCAAGGCCCTAGCGGTCCATCAAGAGACCCAGTACTTC CASKALAVHQETQYF
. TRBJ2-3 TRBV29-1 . TGCAGCGTTGCCACCGGGACAGATACGCAGTATTTT CSVATGTDTQYF
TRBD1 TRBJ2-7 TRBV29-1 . TGCAGCGCTGGCATGGACAGGGTTGGAAACGAGCAGTACTTC CSAGMDRVGNEQYF
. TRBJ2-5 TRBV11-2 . TGTGCCAGCAGCTTAGCGGGCGGGGCCGGGGAGACCCAGTACTTC CASSLAGGAGETQYF
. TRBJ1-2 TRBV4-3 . TGCGCCAGCAGCCAAGGGGGGGGCCCATATGGCTACACCTTC CASSQGGGPYGYTF
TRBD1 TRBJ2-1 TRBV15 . TGTGCCACCAGCAGCTCGGGACAGTACAATGAGCAGTTCTTC CATSSSGQYNEQFF
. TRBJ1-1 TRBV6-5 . TGTGCCAGCAGTTACAGGCAGGGGAACGAGAAAGCTTTCTTT CASSYRQGNEKAFF
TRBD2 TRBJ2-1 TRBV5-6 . TGTGCCAGCAGCAGGACTAGCGGGGACTCACGGGGGCAGTTCTTC CASSRTSGDSRGQFF
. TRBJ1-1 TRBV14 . TGTGCCAGCAGCCATATAATGGGGACCGGTCCTACCCTGGAAGCTTTCTTT CASSHIMGTGPTLEAFF
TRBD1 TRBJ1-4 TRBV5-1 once TGCGCCAGCAGCCGGACAGGGGGCCTTGAAAAACTGTTTTTT CASSRTGGLEKLFF
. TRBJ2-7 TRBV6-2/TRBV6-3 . TGTGCCAGCAGGTACCAGGGGTACGAGCAGTACTTC CASRYQGYEQYF
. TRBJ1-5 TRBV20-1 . TGCAGTGCCTCCCCTGCTGAGCGAATCAATCAGCCCCAGCATTTT CSASPAERINQPQHF
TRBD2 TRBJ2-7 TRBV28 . TGTGCCAGCAGTGGGGGACTAGCGGGAGGGTCCTACGAGCAGTACTTC CASSGGLAGGSYEQYF
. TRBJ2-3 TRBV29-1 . TGCAGTAGTAGGTTCGCAGATACGCAGTATTTT CSSRFADTQYF
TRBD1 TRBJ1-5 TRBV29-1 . TGCAGCGTTGTTGGGACAGGGGTGGGGCAGCCCCAGCATTTT CSVVGTGVGQPQHF
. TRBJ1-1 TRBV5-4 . TGTGCCAGCAGCGCTGCCGGGGCCCGGACTGAAGCTTTCTTT CASSAAGARTEAFF
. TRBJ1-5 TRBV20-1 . TGCAGTGCTAACCCGGGAGCCAATCAGCCCCAGCATTTT CSANPGANQPQHF
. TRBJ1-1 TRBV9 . TGTGCCAGCAGCGTAGATGGGGGAGGAACTGAAGCTTTCTTT CASSVDGGGTEAFF
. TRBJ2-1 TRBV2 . TGTGCCAGCAATCCGGGACTGAGATACAATGAGCAGTTCTTC CASNPGLRYNEQFF
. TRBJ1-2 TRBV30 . TGTGCCTGGAGTGTACTCGGAGGCTTGAACACCTTC CAWSVLGGLNTF